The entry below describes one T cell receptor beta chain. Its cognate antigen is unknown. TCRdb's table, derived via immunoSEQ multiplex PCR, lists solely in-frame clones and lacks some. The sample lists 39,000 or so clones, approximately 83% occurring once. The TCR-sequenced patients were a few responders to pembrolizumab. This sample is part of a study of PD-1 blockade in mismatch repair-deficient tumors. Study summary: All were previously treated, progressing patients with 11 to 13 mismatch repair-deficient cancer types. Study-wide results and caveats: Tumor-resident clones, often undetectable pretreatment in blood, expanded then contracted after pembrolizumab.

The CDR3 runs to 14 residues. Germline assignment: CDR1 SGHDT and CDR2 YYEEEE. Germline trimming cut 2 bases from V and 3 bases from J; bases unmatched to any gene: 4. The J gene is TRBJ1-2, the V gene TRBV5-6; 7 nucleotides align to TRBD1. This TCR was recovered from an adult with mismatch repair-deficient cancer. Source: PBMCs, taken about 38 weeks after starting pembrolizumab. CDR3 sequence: CASSLETGHYGYTF. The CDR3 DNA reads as TGTGCCAGCAGCTTAGAGACAGGGCACTATGGCTACACCTTC.